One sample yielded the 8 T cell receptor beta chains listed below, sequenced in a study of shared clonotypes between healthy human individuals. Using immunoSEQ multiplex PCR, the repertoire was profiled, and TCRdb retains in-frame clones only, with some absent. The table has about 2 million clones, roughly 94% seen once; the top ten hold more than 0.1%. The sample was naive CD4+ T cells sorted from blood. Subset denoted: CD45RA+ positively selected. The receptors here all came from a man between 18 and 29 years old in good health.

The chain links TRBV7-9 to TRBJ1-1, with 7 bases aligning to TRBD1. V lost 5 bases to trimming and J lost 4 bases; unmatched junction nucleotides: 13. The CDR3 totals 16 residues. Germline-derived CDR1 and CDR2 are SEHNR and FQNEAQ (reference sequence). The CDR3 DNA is TGTGCCAGCAGCACCAATCGACAGGGAGGGGTCACTGAAGCTTTCTTT. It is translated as CASSTNRQGGVTEAFF.

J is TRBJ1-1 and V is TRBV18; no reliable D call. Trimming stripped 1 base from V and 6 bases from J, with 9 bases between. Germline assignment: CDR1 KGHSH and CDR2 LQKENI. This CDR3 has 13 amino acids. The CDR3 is CASSPLVEAEAFF. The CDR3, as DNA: TGTGCCAGCTCACCACTTGTGGAAGCTGAAGCTTTCTTT.

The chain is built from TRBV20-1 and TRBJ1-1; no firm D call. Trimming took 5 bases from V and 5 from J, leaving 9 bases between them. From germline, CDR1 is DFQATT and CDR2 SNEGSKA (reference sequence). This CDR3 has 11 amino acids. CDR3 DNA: TGCAGTGCTTCTAAGAAAACTGAAGCTTTCTTT. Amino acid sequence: CSASKKTEAFF.

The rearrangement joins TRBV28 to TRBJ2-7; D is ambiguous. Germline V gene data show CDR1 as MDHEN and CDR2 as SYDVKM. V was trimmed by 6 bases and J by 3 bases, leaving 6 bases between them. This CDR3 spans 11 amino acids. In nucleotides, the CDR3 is TGTGCCAGCAGGGCGCGCTACGAGCAGTACTTC. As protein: CASRARYEQYF.

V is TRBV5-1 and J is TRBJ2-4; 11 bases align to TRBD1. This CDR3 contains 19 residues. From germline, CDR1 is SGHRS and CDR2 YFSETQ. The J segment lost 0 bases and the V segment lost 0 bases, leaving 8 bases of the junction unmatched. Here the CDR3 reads CASSLVDGTGGLAKNIQYF. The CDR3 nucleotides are TGCGCCAGCAGCTTGGTAGATGGGACAGGGGGATTAGCCAAAAACATTCAGTACTTC.

CDR3 nucleotide sequence: TGTGCCAGCAGCCCGGATGGGGCAGGGGCGCAGTATTTT. Residues: CASSPDGAGAQYF. J is TRBJ2-3 and V is TRBV7-2, with D tentatively TRBD1 (6 bases). Germline assignment: CDR1 SGHTA and CDR2 FQGNSA. The V end lost 5 bases, the J end lost 10 bases, and 16 bases lay between the germline ends. The length of the CDR3 is 13 residues.

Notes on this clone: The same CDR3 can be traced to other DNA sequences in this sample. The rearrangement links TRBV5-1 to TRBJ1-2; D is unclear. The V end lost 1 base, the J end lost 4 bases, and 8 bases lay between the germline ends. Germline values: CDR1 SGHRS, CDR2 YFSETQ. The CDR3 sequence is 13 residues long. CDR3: CASSLSGSYGYTF. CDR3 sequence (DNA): TGCGCCAGCAGCTTGTCGGGGAGCTATGGCTACACCTTC.

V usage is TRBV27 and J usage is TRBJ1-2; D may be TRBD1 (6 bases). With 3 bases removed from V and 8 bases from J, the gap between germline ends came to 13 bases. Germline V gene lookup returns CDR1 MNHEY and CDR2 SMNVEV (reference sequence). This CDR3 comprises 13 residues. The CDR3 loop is CASSFLGADGYTF. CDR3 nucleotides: TGTGCCAGCAGTTTTTTGGGGGCAGACGGCTACACCTTC.